This T cell receptor beta chain was found in a study of T cell responses to AZD1222 COVID-19 vaccine. Regarding the study as a whole: Repertoires were obtained only post-peak T cell response. Reports say nearly half of spike-specific TCRs go after unmutated variant regions.

This table comes from immunoSEQ multiplex PCR, and its TCRdb copy is limited to in-frame clones, with some not included. The profile covers some 150,000 clones, with over 85% appearing a single time and roughly 5% taken by the ten largest. V lost 1 base and J 9 bases, leaving 7 bases between the germline ends. CDR1 is LGHNA and CDR2 is YNFKEQ in the germline V gene. The CDR3 totals 13 residues. For this clone: Its antigen is not identified.

The sequencing used peripheral blood, collected on day 0 of AZD1222 vaccination. V gene TRBV4-2 combines with J gene TRBJ1-6, with a weak D call TRBD1 (5 bases). The origin of this receptor is an adult in good health. CDR3 amino acids: CASSQAGGSPLHF. The CDR3 DNA is TGTGCCAGCAGCCAAGCGGGGGGTTCACCCCTCCACTTT.